Sequencing of this TCR beta chain was carried out in a study of T-cell reconstitution after alpha-beta-depleted transplantation in children (dated by TCRdb to 2016 to 2017). In the study overall: T-cell immune reconstitution after TCRalphabeta/CD19-depleted allogeneic hematopoietic cell transplantation in children was quantitatively tracked in the study by means of TCR repertoire profiling.

Notes on this clonotype: Its specific antigen is unknown. A read error may explain this, as a much larger clone is one base away.

The CDR3 contains 12 residues, cysteine and phenylalanine counted. Only the CDR3 DNA stays, 36 bases, in frame from base 1. As encoded in the germline V gene, CDR1 is SQVTM while CDR2 is ANQGSEA. Library prep was done by PCR. TCRdb names Illumina HiSeq 2500 as the instrument used. TCR libraries were prepared with molecular barcoding, using unique molecular identifiers to normalize TCRbeta repertoire quantification. TCRdb trimmed the raw reads at Q25, called clones with MiXCR and kept productive beta chains. Records with the same CDR3 protein are collapsed into one entry carrying the most frequent genes and DNA. The sample table shows hundreds of thousands of distinct CDR3 sequences, and roughly 15% are seen once. The ten largest clones represent approximately 1% of the sample.

The TCR sequence derives from a human donor who donated a stem cell graft to a child with acute myeloid leukemia. Here the sequenced sample was PBMCs from the stem cell graft donor, taken from the stem cell graft. Here the chain combines TRBV29-1 and TRBJ2-2; TRBD1 is a possible D gene, resting on 6 matching bases. This receptor carries the CDR3 CSVSTGSGELVF. Here is the DNA: TGCAGCGTTTCAACAGGGTCCGGGGAGCTGGTTTTT.